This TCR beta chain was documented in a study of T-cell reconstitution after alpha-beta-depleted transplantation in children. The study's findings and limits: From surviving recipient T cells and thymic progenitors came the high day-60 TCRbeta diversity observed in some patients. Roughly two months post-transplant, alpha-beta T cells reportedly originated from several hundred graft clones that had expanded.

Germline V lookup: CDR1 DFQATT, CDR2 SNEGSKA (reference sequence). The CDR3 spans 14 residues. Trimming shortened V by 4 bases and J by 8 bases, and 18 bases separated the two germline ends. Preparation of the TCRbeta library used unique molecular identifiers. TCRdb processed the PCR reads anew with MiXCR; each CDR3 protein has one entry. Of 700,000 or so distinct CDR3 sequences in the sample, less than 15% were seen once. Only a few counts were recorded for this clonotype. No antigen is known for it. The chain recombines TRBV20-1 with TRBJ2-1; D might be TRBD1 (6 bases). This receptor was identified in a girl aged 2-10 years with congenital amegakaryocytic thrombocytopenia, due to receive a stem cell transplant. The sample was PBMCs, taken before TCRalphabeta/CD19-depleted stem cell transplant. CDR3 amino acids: CSAIPNGRGDEQFF. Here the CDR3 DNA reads TGCAGTGCTATCCCGAATGGCAGGGGAGATGAGCAGTTCTTC.